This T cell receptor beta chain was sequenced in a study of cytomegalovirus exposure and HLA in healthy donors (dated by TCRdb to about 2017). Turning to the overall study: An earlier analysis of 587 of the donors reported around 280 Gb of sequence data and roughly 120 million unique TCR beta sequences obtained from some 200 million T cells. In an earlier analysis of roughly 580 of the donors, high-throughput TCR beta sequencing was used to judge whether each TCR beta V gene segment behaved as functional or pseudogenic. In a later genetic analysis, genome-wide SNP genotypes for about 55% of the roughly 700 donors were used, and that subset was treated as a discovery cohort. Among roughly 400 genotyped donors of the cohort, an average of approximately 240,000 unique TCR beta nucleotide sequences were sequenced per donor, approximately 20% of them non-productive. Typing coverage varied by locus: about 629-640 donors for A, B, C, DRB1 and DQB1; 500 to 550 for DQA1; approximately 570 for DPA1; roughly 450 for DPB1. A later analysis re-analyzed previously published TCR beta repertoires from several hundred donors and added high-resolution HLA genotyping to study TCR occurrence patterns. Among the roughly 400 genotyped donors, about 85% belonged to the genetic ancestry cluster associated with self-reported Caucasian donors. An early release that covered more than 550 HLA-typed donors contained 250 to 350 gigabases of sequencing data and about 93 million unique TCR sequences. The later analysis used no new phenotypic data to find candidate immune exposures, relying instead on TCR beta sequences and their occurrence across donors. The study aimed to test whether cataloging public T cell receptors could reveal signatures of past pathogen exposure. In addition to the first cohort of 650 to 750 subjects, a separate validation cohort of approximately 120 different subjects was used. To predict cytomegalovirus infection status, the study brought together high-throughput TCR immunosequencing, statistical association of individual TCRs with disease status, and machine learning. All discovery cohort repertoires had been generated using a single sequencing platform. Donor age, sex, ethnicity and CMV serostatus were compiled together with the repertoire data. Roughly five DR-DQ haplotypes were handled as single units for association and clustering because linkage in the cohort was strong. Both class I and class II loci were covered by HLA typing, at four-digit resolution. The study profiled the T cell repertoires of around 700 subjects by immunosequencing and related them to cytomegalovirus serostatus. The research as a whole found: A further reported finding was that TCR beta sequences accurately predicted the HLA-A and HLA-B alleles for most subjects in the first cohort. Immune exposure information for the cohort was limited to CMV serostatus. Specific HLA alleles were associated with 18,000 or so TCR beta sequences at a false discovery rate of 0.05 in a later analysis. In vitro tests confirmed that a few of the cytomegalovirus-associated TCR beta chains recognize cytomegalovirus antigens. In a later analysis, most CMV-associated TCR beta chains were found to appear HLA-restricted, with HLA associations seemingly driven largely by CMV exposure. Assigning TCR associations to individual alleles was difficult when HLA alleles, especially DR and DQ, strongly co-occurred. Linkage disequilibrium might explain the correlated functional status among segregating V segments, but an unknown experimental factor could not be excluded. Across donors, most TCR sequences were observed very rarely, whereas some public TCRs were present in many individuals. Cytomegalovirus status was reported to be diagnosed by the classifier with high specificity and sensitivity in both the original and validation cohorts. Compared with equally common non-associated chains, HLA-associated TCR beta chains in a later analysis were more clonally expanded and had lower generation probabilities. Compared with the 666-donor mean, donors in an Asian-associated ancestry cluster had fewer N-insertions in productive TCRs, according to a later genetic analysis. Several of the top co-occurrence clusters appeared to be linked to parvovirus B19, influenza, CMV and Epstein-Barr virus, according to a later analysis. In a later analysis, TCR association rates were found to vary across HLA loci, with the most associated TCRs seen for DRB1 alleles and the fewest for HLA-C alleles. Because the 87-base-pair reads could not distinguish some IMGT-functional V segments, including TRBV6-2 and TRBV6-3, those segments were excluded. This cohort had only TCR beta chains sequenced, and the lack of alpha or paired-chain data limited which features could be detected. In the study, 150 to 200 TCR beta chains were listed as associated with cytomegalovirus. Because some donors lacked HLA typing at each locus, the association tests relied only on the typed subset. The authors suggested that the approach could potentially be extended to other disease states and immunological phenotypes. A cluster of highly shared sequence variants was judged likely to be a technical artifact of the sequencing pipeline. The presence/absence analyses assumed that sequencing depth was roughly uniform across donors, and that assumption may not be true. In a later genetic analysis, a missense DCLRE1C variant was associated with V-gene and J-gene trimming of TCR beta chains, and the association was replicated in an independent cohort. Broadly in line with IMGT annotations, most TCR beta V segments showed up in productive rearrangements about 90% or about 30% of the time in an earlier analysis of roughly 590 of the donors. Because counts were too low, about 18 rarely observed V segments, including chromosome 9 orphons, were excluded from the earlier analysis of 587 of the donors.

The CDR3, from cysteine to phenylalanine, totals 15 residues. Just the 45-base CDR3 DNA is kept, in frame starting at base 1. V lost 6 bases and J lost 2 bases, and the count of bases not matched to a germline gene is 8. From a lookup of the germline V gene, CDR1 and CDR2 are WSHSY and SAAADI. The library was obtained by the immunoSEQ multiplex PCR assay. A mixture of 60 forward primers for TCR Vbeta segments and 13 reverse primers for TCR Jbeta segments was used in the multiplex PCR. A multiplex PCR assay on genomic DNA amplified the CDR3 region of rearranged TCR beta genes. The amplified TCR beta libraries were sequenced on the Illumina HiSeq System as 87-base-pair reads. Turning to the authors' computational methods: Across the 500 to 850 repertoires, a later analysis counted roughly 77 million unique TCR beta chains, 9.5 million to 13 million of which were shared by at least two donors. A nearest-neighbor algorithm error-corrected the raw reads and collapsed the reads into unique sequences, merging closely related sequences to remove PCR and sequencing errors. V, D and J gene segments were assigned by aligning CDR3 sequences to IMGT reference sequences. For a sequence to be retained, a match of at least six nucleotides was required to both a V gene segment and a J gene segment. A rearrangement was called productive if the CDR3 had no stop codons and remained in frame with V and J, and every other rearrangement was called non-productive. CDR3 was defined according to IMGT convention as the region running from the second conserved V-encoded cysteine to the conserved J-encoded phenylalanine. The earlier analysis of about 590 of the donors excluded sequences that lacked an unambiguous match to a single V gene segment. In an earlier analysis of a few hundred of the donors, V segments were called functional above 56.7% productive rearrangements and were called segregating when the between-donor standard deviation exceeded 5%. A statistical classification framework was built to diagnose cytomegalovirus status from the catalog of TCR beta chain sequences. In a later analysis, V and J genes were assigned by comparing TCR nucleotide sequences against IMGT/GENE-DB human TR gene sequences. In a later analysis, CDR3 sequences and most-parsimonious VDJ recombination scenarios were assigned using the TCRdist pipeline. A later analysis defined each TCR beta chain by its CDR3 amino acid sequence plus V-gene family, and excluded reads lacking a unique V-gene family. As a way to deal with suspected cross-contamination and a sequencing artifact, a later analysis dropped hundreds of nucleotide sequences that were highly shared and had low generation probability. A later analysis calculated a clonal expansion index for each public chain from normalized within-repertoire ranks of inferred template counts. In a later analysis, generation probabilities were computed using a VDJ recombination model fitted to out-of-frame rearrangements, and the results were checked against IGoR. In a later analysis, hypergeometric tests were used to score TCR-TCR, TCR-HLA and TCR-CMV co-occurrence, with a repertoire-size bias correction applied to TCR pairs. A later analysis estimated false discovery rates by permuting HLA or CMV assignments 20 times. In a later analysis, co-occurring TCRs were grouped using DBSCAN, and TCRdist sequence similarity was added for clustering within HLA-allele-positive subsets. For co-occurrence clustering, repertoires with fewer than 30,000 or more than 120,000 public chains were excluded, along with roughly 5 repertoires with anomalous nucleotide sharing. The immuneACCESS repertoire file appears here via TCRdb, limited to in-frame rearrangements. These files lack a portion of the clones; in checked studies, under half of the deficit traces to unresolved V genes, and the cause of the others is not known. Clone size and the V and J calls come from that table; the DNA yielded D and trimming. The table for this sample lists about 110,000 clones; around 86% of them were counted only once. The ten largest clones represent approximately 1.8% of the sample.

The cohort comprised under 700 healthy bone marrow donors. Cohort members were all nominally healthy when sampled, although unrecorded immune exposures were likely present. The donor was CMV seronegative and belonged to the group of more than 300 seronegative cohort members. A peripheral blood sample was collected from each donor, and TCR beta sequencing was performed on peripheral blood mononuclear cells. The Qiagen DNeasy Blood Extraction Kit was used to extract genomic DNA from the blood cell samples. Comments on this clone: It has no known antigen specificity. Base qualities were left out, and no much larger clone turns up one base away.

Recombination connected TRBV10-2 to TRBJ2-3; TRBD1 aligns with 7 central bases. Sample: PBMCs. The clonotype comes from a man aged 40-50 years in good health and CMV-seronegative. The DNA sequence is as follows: TGCGCCAGCAGAGAGACGGGACAGATCACAGATACGCAGTATTTT. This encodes CASRETGQITDTQYF.